This is a list of T cell receptor beta chains from one sample in a study of T cells expressing NK-cell markers. Each CDR3 protein gets one entry in TCRdb, which reprocessed the 5' RACE reads and gives no DNA. Across fewer than 300,000 distinct CDR3 sequences, the top ten clones capture 4% to 5% of the sample. Sequences were obtained from blood T cells: a sorted CD56 or NKG2C T cell subset, CD4+ or CD8+ T cells, or bulk PBMC T cells (not recorded which). These receptors all stem from a woman between 18 and 69 years old in good health. Both conserved end residues are part of each CDR3. Size is stated for part of the rows, as once, few or many counts, or as a class when the clone is expanded.

j_call | v_call | clone_size | cdr3_aa
TRBJ2-5 | TRBV11-1 | - | CASSLDGGHLETQYF
TRBJ2-3 | TRBV5-1 | - | CASSGNSGGITDTQYF
TRBJ1-4 | TRBV4-3 | - | CASSQVSVGPGNEKLFF
TRBJ2-3 | TRBV25-1 | - | CASSDFAGASTDTQYF
TRBJ2-1 | TRBV7-2 | - | CASSLARSVGYNEQFF
TRBJ1-6 | TRBV6-5 | - | CASSSPTGVWASSPLHF
TRBJ1-5 | TRBV6-1 | - | CASSEATAQPQHF
TRBJ1-1 | TRBV5-1 | - | CASSLGVRENTEAFF
TRBJ2-1 | TRBV6-5 | - | CASRGGTVQFF
TRBJ1-2 | TRBV11-2 | - | CASSLAGAGNGYTF
TRBJ2-1 | TRBV11-2 | - | CASSHITGTSGGASPYNEQFF
TRBJ1-2 | TRBV7-2 | - | CASSLPFPGYGYTF
TRBJ2-1 | TRBV7-3 | - | CASGPGQYNEQFF
TRBJ1-6 | TRBV11-2 | - | CASSFDRTNSPLHF
TRBJ2-7 | TRBV12-3/TRBV12-4 | - | CASSTPPGTPSYEQYF
TRBJ1-2 | TRBV12-3/TRBV12-4 | - | CASSYRFDYGYTF
TRBJ2-3 | TRBV11-2 | - | CASSLDSSGADTQYF
TRBJ2-1 | TRBV3-1 | - | CASSHGTAPYNEQFF
TRBJ2-7 | TRBV18 | - | CASSPFNLYEQYF
TRBJ2-1 | TRBV29-1 | - | CSVKDHRLGEQFF
TRBJ1-4 | TRBV12-3/TRBV12-4 | - | CASSFTGQGHEKLFF
TRBJ2-1 | TRBV10-3 | - | CAISESLLGRGYNEQFF
TRBJ2-3 | TRBV6-4 | - | CASRRGVSADTQYF
TRBJ2-4 | TRBV19 | - | CASGTVKGTIQYF
TRBJ2-1 | TRBV4-1 | - | CASSQPPGLASSGEQFF
TRBJ1-5 | TRBV30 | - | CAWTPGAPNQPQHF
TRBJ2-1 | TRBV7-2 | - | CASSRTSGYNEQFF
TRBJ1-1 | TRBV20-1 | - | CSAILSRLGTEAFF
TRBJ1-1 | TRBV6-1 | - | CASRPTGSAEAFF
TRBJ1-6 | TRBV6-1 | - | CASSGQVDNSPLHF
TRBJ2-5 | TRBV5-8 | - | CASSLLVETQYF
TRBJ1-5 | TRBV20-1 | - | CSARDYIKGSNQPQHF
TRBJ1-2 | TRBV29-1 | - | CSVSSTLYGYTF
TRBJ1-4 | TRBV18 | - | CASSPDSYEKLFF
TRBJ2-1 | TRBV11-2 | - | CASSPRRSRVGDNEQFF
TRBJ2-7 | TRBV4-3 | - | CASSPVLAGAYEQYF
TRBJ2-7 | TRBV29-1 | - | CSVDRQGSSYEQYF
TRBJ2-6 | TRBV6-1 | - | CASSSGISTSGANVLTF
TRBJ2-2 | TRBV11-2 | - | CASSPRVGSGRNTGELFF
TRBJ2-1 | TRBV5-1 | - | CASSFRTSGVVGNEQFF
TRBJ1-1 | TRBV28 | - | CASQPGGTATEAFF
TRBJ1-4 | TRBV15 | - | CATSRERGAGEKLFF
TRBJ2-7 | TRBV9 | - | CASSSQGAYEQYF
TRBJ1-4 | TRBV12-3/TRBV12-4 | medium-sized | CASSPGQANEKLFF
TRBJ2-2 | TRBV12-3/TRBV12-4 | - | CASSFGQGKRTGELFF